These 13 T cell receptor beta chains originate from one sample sequenced in a study of shared clonotypes between healthy human individuals. TCRdb keeps only in-frame clones here, not all; method: immunoSEQ multiplex PCR. Of approximately 2,000,000 clones in the sample, just under 95% were seen once. Sample: naive CD4+ T cells from PBMCs. Subset defined: CD45RA+ positively selected. The receptor source for this set is a man between 18 and 35 years old in good health. Some clones in this sample may be carry-over from other donors' samples.

This clone has a single count. The V call is TRBV4-2, the J call TRBJ2-7; 9 nucleotides match TRBD2. The CDR3 is 15 amino acids. Looked up from germline, CDR1 is LGHNA and CDR2 is YNFKEQ. The ends lost 1 base at V and 4 bases at J; junction bases unmatched: 5. CDR3 residues: CASSQGGRAQYEQYF. The CDR3 DNA reads TGTGCCAGCAGCCAAGGCGGGAGGGCCCAGTACGAGCAGTACTTC.

The sample holds one count of this clone. This chain joins TRBV2 and TRBJ1-2; 11 positions agree with TRBD1. V lost 6 bases to trimming and J lost 4 bases; unmatched junction nucleotides: 7. This CDR3 is built from 15 residues. Germline CDR1 reads SNHLY; CDR2 reads FYNNEI. This chain's CDR3 is CASSKDRGQGYGYTF. The DNA of the CDR3 is TGTGCCAGCAGCAAGGACAGGGGGCAAGGCTATGGCTACACCTTC.

This CDR3 reads CASRPTGTTGEKLFF. The CDR3 bases are TGTGCCAGCAGGCCAACCGGGACAACTGGTGAAAAACTGTTTTTT. The chain combines TRBV6-6 with TRBJ1-4; possibly TRBD1 for D (6 bases). With 6 bases removed from V and 7 bases from J, the gap between germline ends came to 18 bases. The CDR3 has 15 amino acids. Germline V lookup: CDR1 MNHNY, CDR2 SVGAGI (reference sequence).

The V call is TRBV29-1, the J call TRBJ2-1; D unresolved. The CDR3 has 13 amino acids. The germline V gene encodes CDR1 SQVTM and CDR2 ANQGSEA. The V and J ends lost 7 bases and 2 bases respectively, with 12 bases between them. The CDR3: CSAGPQPYNEQFF. The CDR3 DNA sequence: TGCAGCGCCGGGCCCCAACCCTACAATGAGCAGTTCTTC.

The V and J genes are TRBV28 and TRBJ2-2; TRBD2 matches at 7 bases. J gave up 4 bases and V 3 bases, and 5 bases lay outside the gene matches. CDR3 length: 15 amino acids. CDR1 is MDHEN and CDR2 is SYDVKM in the germline V gene. This chain's CDR3 is CASSFRGVGTGELFF. The CDR3 bases are TGTGCCAGCAGTTTCCGGGGGGTCGGCACCGGGGAGCTGTTTTTT.

The V and J genes are TRBV30 and TRBJ2-1, with a weak D call TRBD2 (7 bases). The V end lost 1 base, the J end lost 4 bases, and 20 bases lay between the germline ends. Germline CDR1 GTSNPN, CDR2 SVGIG (reference sequence). This CDR3 is 17 amino acids long. CDR3 sequence (DNA): TGTGCCTGGAGTGGGGGGCGCGGGAGCCTAATTTACAATGAGCAGTTCTTC. This translates into CAWSGGRGSLIYNEQFF.

The genes are TRBV7-9 and TRBJ1-5; tentative D call: TRBD1 (5 bases). The CDR3 covers 16 residues. V shed 0 bases and J shed 5 bases, with 14 bases lying between them. Germline CDR1 and CDR2: SEHNR and FQNEAQ (reference sequence). CDR3 region: CASSLAQGLADQPQHF. CDR3 nucleotide sequence: TGTGCCAGCAGCTTAGCTCAGGGCCTCGCGGATCAGCCCCAGCATTTT.

V is TRBV11-2 and J is TRBJ1-5; D uncertain. The CDR3 has 13 residues. V lost 2 bases, J lost 6 bases, and 8 bases lay in between. Germline CDR1 reads SGHAT; CDR2 reads FQNNGV. The CDR3 is CASSLSLAQPQHF. The CDR3 DNA reads TGTGCCAGCAGCTTAAGTTTAGCTCAGCCCCAGCATTTT.

The V gene is TRBV6-6, the J gene TRBJ1-2, with 7 nucleotides matching TRBD1. Germline CDR1 reads MNHNY; CDR2 reads SVGAGI (reference sequence). The V gene end was trimmed by 0 bases and the J gene end by 0 bases; junction bases not matched to a gene: 4. The CDR3 contains 16 residues. CDR3 sequence (DNA): TGTGCCAGCAGTTACTCCGGGACAGCTACTAACTATGGCTACACCTTC. This codes for CASSYSGTATNYGYTF.

The genes are TRBV27 and TRBJ1-2, with 9 bases lining up with TRBD1. The CDR3 sequence is 14 residues long. Germline CDR1 reads MNHEY; CDR2 reads SMNVEV (reference sequence). With V trimmed by 6 bases and J by 4 bases, 6 bases remained unmatched. This chain's CDR3 is CASRARDRVYGYTF. The CDR3 DNA is TGTGCCAGCAGAGCCCGGGACAGGGTCTATGGCTACACCTTC.

V and J are TRBV6-1 and TRBJ1-4; 7 positions agree with TRBD1. The CDR3 runs 15 residues. V shed 0 bases and J 16 bases; nucleotides not matched to a gene: 14. The germline V gene has CDR1 MNHNS and CDR2 SASEGT. CDR3 residues: CASSEAGDSLYPPFF. CDR3 in DNA: TGTGCCAGCAGTGAAGCTGGGGACAGCCTATATCCCCCGTTTTTT.

CDR3 protein: CASRDFGQAPSGYTF. The CDR3 DNA is TGTGCCAGCAGAGATTTCGGACAGGCCCCCTCTGGCTACACCTTC. This chain joins TRBV28 and TRBJ1-2, with 7 bases fitting TRBD1. The CDR3 totals 15 residues. The V segment lost 6 bases and the J segment 7 bases; nucleotides outside the gene matches: 14. From germline, CDR1 is MDHEN and CDR2 SYDVKM.

The chain carries TRBV5-1 and TRBJ2-5; D is unresolved. Near its end, the DNA agrees better with TRBJ2-7, so the J call may be wrong. Germline CDR1 is SGHRS and CDR2 is YFSETQ. This CDR3 spans 12 amino acids. As DNA, the CDR3 is TGCGCCAGCTCCACTGGGATCGACGAGCAGTACTTC. Its translation: CASSTGIDEQYF.